This TCR beta chain derives from a study of technical replicates of blood from a few donors. Germline CDR1 and CDR2: SGHNT and YENEEA. V dropped 3 bases and J dropped 2 bases, with 8 bases sitting between them. This CDR3 spans 14 amino acids. Produced via immunoSEQ multiplex PCR; TCRdb's table is partial and in-frame only. The data contain 85,000 or so clones, 85% to 95% of them seen just once; the ten biggest clones take up 0.2% to 0.3%. The source material was T cells isolated from PBMCs. This clonotype originated in a human donor in good health. V usage is TRBV11-3 and J usage is TRBJ1-3; tentatively, D is TRBD1 (5 bases). This CDR3 is CASSFDSTGNTIYF. The CDR3 coding sequence is TGTGCCAGCAGCTTCGACAGTACTGGAAACACCATATATTTT.